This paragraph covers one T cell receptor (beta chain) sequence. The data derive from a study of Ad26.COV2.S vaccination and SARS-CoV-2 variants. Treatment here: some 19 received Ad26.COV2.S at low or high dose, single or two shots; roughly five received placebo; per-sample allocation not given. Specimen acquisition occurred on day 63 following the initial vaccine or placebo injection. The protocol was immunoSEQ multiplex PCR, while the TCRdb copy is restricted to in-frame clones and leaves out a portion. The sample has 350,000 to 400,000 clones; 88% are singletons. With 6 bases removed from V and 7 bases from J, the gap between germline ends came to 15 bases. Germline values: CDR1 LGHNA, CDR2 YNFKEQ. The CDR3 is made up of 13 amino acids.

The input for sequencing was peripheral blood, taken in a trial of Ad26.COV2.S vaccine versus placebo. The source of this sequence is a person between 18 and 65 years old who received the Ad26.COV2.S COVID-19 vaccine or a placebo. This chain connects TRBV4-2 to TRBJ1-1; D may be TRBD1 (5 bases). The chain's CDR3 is CASRQTDSFEAFF. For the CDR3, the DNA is TGTGCCAGCAGGCAAACTGACAGTTTTGAAGCTTTCTTT.